These 28 T cell receptor beta chains were sequenced from one sample in a study of OX40 agonist ivuxolimab in advanced cancers. Some clones are missing from TCRdb's copy, which holds only in-frame ones; the method was immunoSEQ multiplex PCR. This table has about 76,000 clones, over 75% appearing once. This sample comprised CD4+ or CD8+ T cells sorted from blood, obtained in a trial of the OX40 agonist ivuxolimab. All receptors derive from an adult with an advanced solid tumor such as melanoma, head and neck, liver or kidney cancer.

For the CDR3, the DNA is TGTGCCAGCAGCTCACTACGGAATTCACCCCTCCACTTT. Translated: CASSSLRNSPLHF. The V gene is TRBV11-3, the J gene TRBJ1-6; D not certain. The CDR3 consists of 13 residues. Between the trimmed V and J ends, which lost 4 bases and 7 bases, there was a span of 8 bases. Germline lookup yields CDR1 SGHNT and CDR2 YENEEA. The variable domain in full, with the rest retrieved from reference TRBV11-3 and TRBJ1-6, is EAGVVQSPRYKIIEKKQPVAFWCNPISGHNTLYWYLQNLGQGPELLIRYENEEAVDDSQLPKDRFSAERLKGVDSTLKIQPAELGDSAVYLCASSSLRNSPLHFGNGTRLTVT.

The chain links TRBV7-9 to TRBJ2-3; D uncertain. The CDR3 sequence is 12 residues long. Trimming stripped 5 bases from V and 3 bases from J, with 6 bases between. Per the germline V gene, CDR1 is SEHNR and CDR2 is FQNEAQ (reference sequence). The CDR3 DNA follows: TGTGCCAGCAGCCCACAGACAGATACGCAGTATTTT. Protein sequence: CASSPQTDTQYF.

The V call is TRBV9, the J call TRBJ2-3; TRBD1 matches 9 bases. The junction had 8 bases not matched to a gene; V was cut back by 0 bases and J by 3 bases. CDR1 is SGDLS and CDR2 is YYNGEE in the germline V gene. This CDR3 is built from 17 residues. The DNA for the CDR3 is TGTGCCAGCAGCGTAGAGGGGGGGACAGGGAGAACAGATACGCAGTATTTT. It is translated as CASSVEGGTGRTDTQYF.

This rearrangement joins TRBV9 to TRBJ1-5, with D unresolved. The CDR3 is 13 residues long. Trimming pared 4 bases from V and 5 bases from J, leaving 10 bases between. CDR1 is SGDLS, CDR2 YYNGEE, per germline. In nucleotides, the CDR3 is TGTGCCAGCAGCCAAAACCAGCATCAGCCCCAGCATTTT. Its translation is CASSQNQHQPQHF.

The chain carries TRBV2 and TRBJ2-5, with a weak D call TRBD2 (5 bases). There are 13 residues in the CDR3. CDR1 and CDR2 from the germline V gene are SNHLY and FYNNEI. The V end lost 6 bases, the J end lost 2 bases, and 10 bases lay between the germline ends. In DNA form, the CDR3 reads TGTGCCAGCAGCCCACTAGTACAAGAGACCCAGTACTTC. This sequence encodes CASSPLVQETQYF.

The V and J genes are TRBV9 and TRBJ2-1; D is unclear. From germline, CDR1 is SGDLS and CDR2 YYNGEE. The V end lost 0 bases, the J end lost 5 bases, and 9 bases lay between the germline ends. The CDR3 consists of 14 residues. In DNA form, the CDR3 reads TGTGCCAGCAGCGTAGGTCCCTGGGACAATGAGCAGTTCTTC. It translates to CASSVGPWDNEQFF.

CDR3: CASSREGDSNSPLHF. The CDR3 coding sequence is TGTGCCAGCAGCCGCGAAGGGGACAGCAATTCACCCCTCCACTTT. V usage is TRBV7-3 and J usage is TRBJ1-6; 7 nucleotides agree with TRBD1. CDR1 and CDR2 (germline): SGHTA, FQGTGA. The V and J ends lost 5 bases and 7 bases, in that order; junction bases with no gene match: 8. This CDR3 is built from 15 residues.

The chain has TRBV7-2 and TRBJ2-7; a possible D gene is TRBD2 (6 bases). V dropped 5 bases and J dropped 3 bases, with 17 bases sitting between them. From germline, CDR1 is SGHTA and CDR2 FQGNSA. The CDR3 runs 15 residues. In nucleotides, the CDR3 is TGTGCCAGCAGCGGGGAGGCGTCGGGGATCTACGAGCAGTACTTC. This gives the protein CASSGEASGIYEQYF.

The chain combines TRBV7-3 with TRBJ2-1; TRBD2 agrees at 9 bases. The CDR3 runs to 15 residues. V was pared by 4 bases and J by 3 bases, with 4 bases of the junction left unmatched. From germline, CDR1 is SGHTA and CDR2 FQGTGA. CDR3 bases: TGTGCCAGCAGCTCGGGACTAGCCATCTACAATGAGCAGTTCTTC. This encodes CASSSGLAIYNEQFF. The full variable domain, its missing parts supplied by reference TRBV7-3 and TRBJ2-1, is GAGVSQTPSNKVTEKGKYVELRCDPISGHTALYWYRQSLGQGPEFLIYFQGTGAADDSGLPNDRFFAVRPEGSVSTLKIQRTERGDSAVYLCASSSGLAIYNEQFFGPGTRLTVL.

This clone was seen only a few times. The chain carries TRBV4-2 and TRBJ1-1; D not resolved. Germline V gene lookup returns CDR1 LGHNA and CDR2 YNFKEQ. V was clipped by 0 bases and J by 1 base, with 9 bases between them. The CDR3 has 15 residues. CDR3 in DNA: TGTGCCAGCAGCCAAGAACCTAATCAGAACACTGAAGCTTTCTTT. Encoded protein: CASSQEPNQNTEAFF.

This chain uses TRBV29-1 with TRBJ2-3; D is ambiguous. This CDR3 has 13 residues. V dropped 4 bases and J dropped 4 bases, with 12 bases sitting between them. Germline lookup yields CDR1 SQVTM and CDR2 ANQGSEA. DNA of the CDR3: TGCAGCGTTGGTCCTACAAACGCAGATACGCAGTATTTT. This codes for CSVGPTNADTQYF.

The chain couples TRBV10-1 to TRBJ2-7, with 9 bases that match TRBD1. With 5 bases clipped from V and 2 bases from J, the junction kept 7 bases outside the gene matches. The CDR3 is 15 residues long. CDR1 is WNHNN, CDR2 SYGVQD, per germline (reference sequence). The CDR3 spells CASSSPTGGAYEQYF. CDR3 in DNA: TGCGCCAGCAGTTCTCCGACAGGGGGTGCCTACGAGCAGTACTTC.

This clone has just a few counts. The CDR3 reads CASSPLPTSGNTIYF. DNA for the CDR3: TGTGCCAGCAGCCCCCTCCCTACCTCTGGAAACACCATATATTTT. J is TRBJ1-3 and V is TRBV7-9; no reliable D call. CDR3 length: 15 amino acids. CDR1 is SEHNR, CDR2 FQNEAQ, per germline (reference sequence). Trimming left V 5 bases short and J 0 bases short, with 11 bases between.

The V gene is TRBV7-2, the J gene TRBJ2-7, with D uncertain. CDR1 and CDR2 (germline): SGHTA, FQGNSA. The length of the CDR3 is 14 residues. Trimming stripped 8 bases from V and 1 base from J, with 15 bases between. As DNA, the CDR3 is TGTGCCAGCTCCGACCCTCATCGGTCCTACGAGCAGTACTTC. Protein product: CASSDPHRSYEQYF.

This chain joins TRBV9 and TRBJ1-3; D is unresolved. With 0 bases removed from V and 0 bases from J, the gap between germline ends came to 13 bases. This CDR3 is 17 amino acids long. The germline V gene has CDR1 SGDLS and CDR2 YYNGEE. The DNA of the CDR3 is TGTGCCAGCAGCGTAGAGCCCACGGCCCCCTCTGGAAACACCATATATTTT. It specifies CASSVEPTAPSGNTIYF. Complete variable domain (other parts from reference TRBV9 and TRBJ1-3): DSGVTQTPKHLITATGQRVTLRCSPRSGDLSVYWYQQSLDQGLQFLIQYYNGEERAKGNILERFSAQQFPDLHSELNLSSLELGDSALYFCASSVEPTAPSGNTIYFGEGSWLTVV.

The rearrangement joins TRBV27 to TRBJ2-3; 11 bases line up with TRBD1. With V trimmed by 4 bases and J by 6 bases, 9 bases remained unmatched. The CDR3 has 16 amino acids. Germline values: CDR1 MNHEY, CDR2 SMNVEV (reference sequence). This CDR3 is CASSSPGTGGVDTQYF. The CDR3 DNA follows: TGTGCCAGCAGTTCACCCGGGACAGGGGGAGTTGATACGCAGTATTTT.

V gene TRBV7-9 combines with J gene TRBJ2-1; 8 bases fit TRBD2. The J segment lost 6 bases and the V segment lost 0 bases, leaving 7 bases of the junction unmatched. The CDR3 contains 16 residues. The germline CDR1 and CDR2 sequences are SEHNR and FQNEAQ (reference sequence). CDR3 sequence (DNA): TGTGCCAGCAGCTTAGCTCCGGGACTAGAATCCAATGAGCAGTTCTTC. Translation: CASSLAPGLESNEQFF. The entire variable domain, with the rest obtained from reference TRBV7-9 and TRBJ2-1, is as follows: DTGVSQNPRHKITKRGQNVTFRCDPISEHNRLYWYRQTLGQGPEFLTYFQNEAQLEKSRLLSDRFSAERPKGSFSTLEIQRTEQGDSAMYLCASSLAPGLESNEQFFGPGTRLTVL.

The chain recombines TRBV28 with TRBJ1-3; D perhaps matches TRBD1 (5 bases). The CDR3 totals 18 residues. The V end lost 3 bases, the J end lost 0 bases, and 18 bases lay between the germline ends. Germline V CDR1 and CDR2: MDHEN, SYDVKM. In DNA, the CDR3 is TGTGCCAGCAGTTTGATAGGGAGGGGCCGAAGCTCTGGAAACACCATATATTTT. Its protein product is CASSLIGRGRSSGNTIYF. The whole variable domain, remainder taken from reference TRBV28 and TRBJ1-3, is DVKVTQSSRYLVKRTGEKVFLECVQDMDHENMFWYRQDPGLGLRLIYFSYDVKMKEKGDIPEGYSVSREKKERFSLILESASTNQTSMYLCASSLIGRGRSSGNTIYFGEGSWLTVV.

Points on this clone: Other DNA sequences in this specimen translate into the identical CDR3. The rearrangement uses TRBV7-9 and TRBJ2-1; 10 positions agree with TRBD2. The junction had 6 bases not matched to a gene; V was cut back by 5 bases and J by 5 bases. The CDR3 spans 15 residues. Germline values: CDR1 SEHNR, CDR2 FQNEAQ (reference sequence). The CDR3, as DNA: TGTGCCAGCAGCCCCCGGACTAGCGGAGACAATGAGCAGTTCTTC. Amino acid sequence: CASSPRTSGDNEQFF.

This chain connects TRBV7-9 to TRBJ1-5; D may be TRBD1 (6 bases). The CDR3 consists of 13 residues. V was cut by 5 bases and J by 4 bases, with 9 bases left in between. Germline lookup yields CDR1 SEHNR and CDR2 FQNEAQ (reference sequence). The CDR3 spells CASSRTENQPQHF. For the CDR3, the DNA is TGTGCCAGCAGCCGGACAGAAAATCAGCCCCAGCATTTT.

The chain couples TRBV5-1 to TRBJ1-1; TRBD1 might be the D (6 bases). Germline CDR1 reads SGHRS; CDR2 reads YFSETQ. This CDR3 comprises 13 residues. V was trimmed by 3 bases and J by 1 base, leaving 7 bases between them. The CDR3 loop is CASSSGQNTEAFF. The CDR3 DNA sequence: TGCGCCAGCAGCTCGGGACAGAACACTGAAGCTTTCTTT.

This chain joins TRBV10-3 and TRBJ2-3; D is undetermined. Germline V lookup: CDR1 ENHRY, CDR2 SYGVKD. The CDR3 is 14 amino acids. V shed 0 bases and J shed 2 bases, with 6 bases lying between them. The CDR3 here is CAISESNPTDTQYF. For the CDR3, the DNA is TGTGCCATCAGTGAGTCGAATCCCACAGATACGCAGTATTTT.

This rearrangement joins TRBV7-8 to TRBJ1-6; the D gene is possibly TRBD1 (6 bases). Germline CDR1 is SGHVS and CDR2 is FQNEAQ. Trimming took off 4 bases at V and 8 bases at J, with 15 bases between the two ends. The CDR3 runs 15 residues. The CDR3 protein is CASSSRTALDSPLHF. CDR3 in DNA: TGTGCCAGCAGCTCCAGGACAGCCCTGGATTCACCCCTCCACTTT.

The V and J genes are TRBV11-2 and TRBJ1-2; D call uncertain. Trimming stripped 0 bases from V and 13 bases from J, with 12 bases between. The CDR3 extends over 12 amino acids. Germline V gives CDR1 SGHAT, CDR2 FQNNGV. CDR3 sequence reads: CASSLDTRTSTF. The CDR3, as DNA: TGTGCCAGCAGCTTAGATACCAGGACTTCCACCTTC.

In DNA form, the CDR3 reads TGTGCCAGCAGTTCACCGACCACAGGGAAAGTATTTGGCTACACCTTC. Amino acid sequence: CASSSPTTGKVFGYTF. This chain links TRBV28 with TRBJ1-2; a possible D gene is TRBD1 (6 bases). This CDR3 comprises 16 residues. Trimming removed 4 bases from V and 7 bases from J, with 22 bases in between. CDR1 and CDR2 (germline): MDHEN, SYDVKM.

The V gene is TRBV29-1, the J gene TRBJ2-2, with TRBD1 matching over 8 bases. The trim removed 5 bases at V and 5 bases at J, leaving 10 bases unmatched. This CDR3 is 15 amino acids long. Germline V lookup: CDR1 SQVTM, CDR2 ANQGSEA. The DNA of the CDR3 is TGCAGCGTTACTATCCGATACAGGGGGACCGGGGAGCTGTTTTTT. Translated, it gives CSVTIRYRGTGELFF.

This clone was seen only once. The chain is built from TRBV30 and TRBJ1-6; possibly TRBD1 for D (5 bases). The V end lost 7 bases, the J end lost 5 bases, and 18 bases lay between the germline ends. CDR1 and CDR2 from the germline V gene are GTSNPN and SVGIG (reference sequence). This CDR3 is built from 15 residues. The CDR3 reads CAFNPPGTDNSPLHF. The CDR3 bases are TGTGCCTTTAATCCCCCGGGGACCGATAATTCACCCCTCCACTTT.

V usage is TRBV28 and J usage is TRBJ2-1; D gene ambiguous. Trimming took off 6 bases at V and 0 bases at J, with 18 bases between the two ends. The CDR3 loop spans 17 amino acids. Germline V gene data show CDR1 as MDHEN and CDR2 as SYDVKM. CDR3 DNA sequence: TGTGCCAGCAGCATTATCCAGGCTCTAAGCTCCTACAATGAGCAGTTCTTC. Translating gives CASSIIQALSSYNEQFF.